Below, 28 T cell receptor beta chains from the same sample are listed, as sequenced in a study of blood T cell repertoires in COVID-19. Profiled with immunoSEQ multiplex PCR; TCRdb holds only in-frame clones, not every one. The data contain 150,000 or so clones, over 90% of them singletons. The sequenced sample consisted of peripheral blood. All receptors derive from a man in his fifties with acute or convalescent COVID-19.

V and J are TRBV18 and TRBJ1-4; 11 nucleotides match TRBD1. The CDR3 spans 14 residues. The J segment lost 7 bases and the V segment lost 5 bases, leaving 3 bases of the junction unmatched. Germline V gene data show CDR1 as KGHSH and CDR2 as LQKENI. The CDR3 is CASSWTGGGEKLFF. The CDR3 DNA is TGTGCCAGCTCATGGACAGGGGGCGGTGAAAAACTGTTTTTT.

V and J are TRBV29-1 and TRBJ1-2; possible D gene TRBD1, 6 bases. Trimming stripped 2 bases from V and 4 bases from J, with 8 bases between. This CDR3 region has 12 residues. The germline gives CDR1 SQVTM, CDR2 ANQGSEA. In DNA, the CDR3 is TGCAGCGTTGAATTAGGGGGCTATGGCTACACCTTC. Amino acids: CSVELGGYGYTF.

The chain employs TRBV10-3 and TRBJ2-2; possibly TRBD2 for D (6 bases). CDR1 is ENHRY and CDR2 is SYGVKD in the germline V gene. This CDR3 is built from 14 residues. V was clipped by 0 bases and J by 6 bases, with 8 bases between them. This CDR3 is CAISESGGAGELFF. CDR3 nucleotide sequence: TGTGCCATCAGTGAGTCGGGGGGTGCCGGGGAGCTGTTTTTT.

This clone was seen just once. The J gene is TRBJ2-3, the V gene TRBV25-1; D is ambiguous. CDR3 length: 13 amino acids. Looked up from germline, CDR1 is MGHDK and CDR2 is SYGVNS. Trimming took 6 bases from V and 0 from J, leaving 7 bases between them. CDR3 in amino acids: CASSKLSTDTQYF. CDR3 coding DNA: TGTGCCAGCAGCAAACTCAGCACAGATACGCAGTATTTT.

This clone was picked up one time. Different DNA sequences within this sample yield the same CDR3. The J gene is TRBJ2-7, the V gene TRBV7-9, with D perhaps TRBD1 (6 bases). In germline, CDR1 is SEHNR, CDR2 FQNEAQ (reference sequence). Trimming took 1 base from V and 2 from J, leaving 9 bases between them. This CDR3 is built from 14 residues. CDR3 region: CASSLGTGTYEQYF. The CDR3 DNA follows: TGTGCCAGCAGCTTAGGAACAGGGACCTACGAGCAGTACTTC.

As to this clone: A read error may explain this, as a much larger clone is one base away. The sample holds other DNA sequences that translate to the same CDR3. The V call is TRBV19, the J call TRBJ1-1; D uncertain. Trimming removed 5 bases at V and 1 base at J, with 8 bases between. Germline CDR1 LNHDA, CDR2 SQIVND (reference sequence). There are 13 residues in the CDR3. The CDR3 sequence: CASSWQKNTEAFF. CDR3 nucleotide sequence: TGTGCCAGTAGTTGGCAAAAGAACACTGAAGCTTTCTTT.

In this sample, this clone turned up a few times. V is TRBV7-2 and J is TRBJ2-7, with TRBD2 identical over 11 bases. This CDR3 spans 15 amino acids. The ends lost 2 bases at V and 7 bases at J; junction bases unmatched: 7. Looked up from germline, CDR1 is SGHTA and CDR2 is FQGNSA. The CDR3 region is CASSLKFSGGVEQYV. The CDR3 DNA reads as TGTGCCAGCAGCTTAAAGTTTAGCGGGGGGGTTGAGCAGTACGTC.

To note about this clone: The CDR3 carries no conserved terminal phenylalanine or tryptophan, so it likely arises from a read error. The gene calls are TRBV20-1 and TRBJ1-2; D perhaps matches TRBD1 (5 bases). The CDR3 has 11 amino acids. Germline V gives CDR1 DFQATT, CDR2 SNEGSKA (reference sequence). In nucleotides, the CDR3 is TGCAGGGGGGGGTACGGGGATGGCTACACCCTC. Translation: CRGGYGDGYTL.

The chain has TRBV29-1 and TRBJ1-1, with D tentatively TRBD1 (5 bases). Trimming left V 0 bases short and J 0 bases short, with 11 bases between. The CDR3 has 15 residues. Germline CDR1 and CDR2: SQVTM and ANQGSEA. The CDR3 coding sequence is TGCAGCGTTGAAGATCCCTGGGGCATGAACACTGAAGCTTTCTTT. Protein product: CSVEDPWGMNTEAFF.

The chain employs TRBV3-1 (or the pseudogene TRBV3-2) and TRBJ2-2; D gene unclear. V shed 0 bases and J shed 4 bases, with 9 bases lying between them. Per the germline V gene, CDR1 is LGHDT and CDR2 is YNNKEL (reference sequence). The CDR3 has 15 residues. DNA of the CDR3: TGTGCCAGCAGCCAAGAGACCCCAGGCACCGGGGAGCTGTTTTTT. This codes for CASSQETPGTGELFF.

The sample holds one count of this clone. This sequence joins TRBV5-1 and TRBJ1-2, with 7 bases identical to TRBD1. There are 14 residues in the CDR3. After removal of 5 bases from V and 5 bases from J, the junction contained 9 bases not matched to a gene. CDR1 is SGHRS, CDR2 YFSETQ, per germline. The DNA of the CDR3 is TGCGCCAGCAGGACTGACAGGGTGGGGTATGGCTACACCTTC. The encoded protein is CASRTDRVGYGYTF.

J is TRBJ2-5 and V is TRBV7-8; D ambiguous. The CDR3 is 16 amino acids. The germline CDR1 and CDR2 sequences are SGHVS and FQNEAQ. V was clipped by 2 bases and J by 2 bases, with 15 bases between them. The CDR3 nucleotides read TGTGCCAGCAGCTTACCCCCGGCTAGTCCTCAAGAGACCCAGTACTTC. Its translation: CASSLPPASPQETQYF.

The chain recombines TRBV28 with TRBJ1-6; D unresolved. The germline V gene has CDR1 MDHEN and CDR2 SYDVKM. The V and J ends lost 5 bases and 6 bases respectively, with 8 bases between them. The CDR3 runs 13 residues. The CDR3 nucleotides read TGTGCCAGCAGTCCCAATGTTAATTCACCCCTCCACTTT. It codes for CASSPNVNSPLHF.

This rearrangement joins TRBV6-5 to TRBJ2-1; 9 bases align to TRBD2. The CDR3 runs 14 residues. J gave up 12 bases and V 2 bases, and 8 bases lay outside the gene matches. CDR1 MNHEY and CDR2 SVGAGI come from the germline V gene. CDR3: CASSYNRGRAMQFF. In DNA form, the CDR3 reads TGTGCCAGCAGTTACAATCGCGGGAGGGCCATGCAGTTCTTC.

The V call is TRBV2, the J call TRBJ1-4; D call uncertain. The V gene's germline CDR1 is SNHLY and CDR2 FYNNEI. This CDR3 comprises 15 residues. Trimming took 6 bases from V and 4 from J, leaving 15 bases between them. The CDR3 spells CASSEWTGSNEKLFF. The CDR3 DNA reads as TGTGCCAGCAGCGAATGGACTGGAAGTAATGAAAAACTGTTTTTT.

The J gene is TRBJ2-5, the V gene TRBV5-1, with TRBD1 matching over 10 bases. Germline V lookup: CDR1 SGHRS, CDR2 YFSETQ. The CDR3 has 14 amino acids. The junction had 3 bases not matched to a gene; V was cut back by 4 bases and J by 3 bases. DNA of the CDR3: TGCGCCAGCAGCAAGGGGACAGGGGAAGAGACCCAGTACTTC. Its protein is CASSKGTGEETQYF.

The rearrangement joins TRBV13 to TRBJ1-1, with TRBD1 identical over 7 bases. There are 15 residues in the CDR3. The germline gives CDR1 PRHDT, CDR2 FYEKMQ (reference sequence). The ends lost 5 bases at V and 0 bases at J; junction bases unmatched: 6. The chain's CDR3 is CASSGGTEMNTEAFF. The DNA of the CDR3 is TGTGCCAGCAGCGGGGGGACAGAGATGAACACTGAAGCTTTCTTT.

The rearrangement links TRBV19 to TRBJ1-3; D gene unclear. Trimming took 4 bases from V and 1 from J, leaving 11 bases between them. Germline loops: CDR1 LNHDA, CDR2 SQIVND (reference sequence). There are 15 residues in the CDR3. The CDR3 loop is CASSTRFESGNTIYF. Here the CDR3 DNA reads TGTGCCAGTAGTACCCGGTTTGAGTCTGGAAACACCATATATTTT.

The chain uses TRBV7-3 and TRBJ2-1; 7 nucleotides match TRBD2. The V gene end was trimmed by 8 bases and the J gene end by 0 bases; junction bases not matched to a gene: 7. The CDR3 covers 15 residues. Germline V gene data show CDR1 as SGHTA and CDR2 as FQGTGA. CDR3: CASASSGSSYNEQFF. In nucleotides, the CDR3 is TGTGCCAGCGCCTCTAGCGGAAGCTCCTACAATGAGCAGTTCTTC.

This chain joins TRBV6-5 and TRBJ2-2; unclear D gene. CDR1 is MNHEY and CDR2 is SVGAGI in the germline V gene. The CDR3 is 13 amino acids. Trimming removed 2 bases at V and 5 bases at J, with 6 bases between. This CDR3 reads CASSYRATGELFF. CDR3 nucleotides: TGTGCCAGCAGTTACAGAGCAACCGGGGAGCTGTTTTTT.

This sequence joins TRBV27 and TRBJ2-1, with 7 bases aligning to TRBD2. Germline V gene data show CDR1 as MNHEY and CDR2 as SMNVEV (reference sequence). J was trimmed by 6 bases and V by 5 bases; bases with no gene match: 13. The CDR3 sequence is 16 residues long. The CDR3 bases are TGTGCCAGCAGTCCTTTTGCGGGGGAGCGTTTCAATGAGCAGTTCTTC. This codes for CASSPFAGERFNEQFF.

The chain combines TRBV18 with TRBJ2-7; perhaps TRBD2 as D (5 bases). V was trimmed by 1 base and J by 1 base, leaving 14 bases between them. Germline loops: CDR1 KGHSH, CDR2 LQKENI. This CDR3 has 16 residues. The CDR3 is CASSPQGGSISYEQYF. The CDR3 DNA sequence: TGTGCCAGCTCACCACAGGGCGGGTCTATATCCTACGAGCAGTACTTC.

J is TRBJ1-3 and V is TRBV5-1; D remains unclear. V was clipped by 5 bases and J by 2 bases, with 8 bases between them. Germline CDR1 reads SGHRS; CDR2 reads YFSETQ. This CDR3 comprises 13 residues. As DNA, the CDR3 is TGCGCCAGCAGGTCAGGTACTGGAAACACCATATATTTT. Translation: CASRSGTGNTIYF. The whole variable domain, remainder taken from reference TRBV5-1 and TRBJ1-3, is KAGVTQTPRYLIKTRGQQVTLSCSPISGHRSVSWYQQTPGQGLQFLFEYFSETQRNKGNFPGRFSGRQFSNSRSEMNVSTLELGDSALYLCASRSGTGNTIYFGEGSWLTVV.

On this clone itself: Distinct nucleotide sequences in the sample also encode this CDR3. The CDR3 region has the DNA TGTGCCAGTAGTATAATAGGAGGCAATCAGCCCCAGCATTTT. Its translation: CASSIIGGNQPQHF. V gene TRBV19 combines with J gene TRBJ1-5, with unresolved D. The CDR3 has 14 residues. The V end lost 2 bases, the J end lost 2 bases, and 7 bases lay between the germline ends. Germline V lookup: CDR1 LNHDA, CDR2 SQIVND (reference sequence). Full variable domain (missing parts from reference TRBV19 and TRBJ1-5): DGGITQSPKYLFRKEGQNVTLSCEQNLNHDAMYWYRQDPGQGLRLIYYSQIVNDFQKGDIAEGYSVSREKKESFPLTVTSAQKNPTAFYLCASSIIGGNQPQHFGDGTRLSIL.

The genes are TRBV18 and TRBJ2-3; 7 nucleotides line up with TRBD2. V lost 3 bases, J lost 5 bases, and 8 bases stayed unmatched. CDR3 length: 15 residues. Per the germline V gene, CDR1 is KGHSH and CDR2 is LQKENI. The CDR3 sequence is CASSPLREDVDTQYF. CDR3 DNA sequence: TGTGCCAGCTCACCTCTACGGGAGGACGTAGATACGCAGTATTTT. The entire variable domain, with the rest obtained from reference TRBV18 and TRBJ2-3, is as follows: NAGVMQNPRHLVRRRGQEARLRCSPMKGHSHVYWYRQLPEEGLKFMVYLQKENIIDESGMPKERFSAEFPKEGPSILRIQQVVRGDSAAYFCASSPLREDVDTQYFGPGTRLTVL.

The rearrangement uses TRBV24-1 and TRBJ1-2, with D perhaps matching TRBD1 (5 bases). Per the germline V gene, CDR1 is KGHDR and CDR2 is SFDVKD. Deletions cut 6 bases from V and 8 bases from J, with 15 bases between. The CDR3 is 13 residues long. This chain's CDR3 is CATSLRTGEGYTF. CDR3 in DNA: TGTGCCACCAGTTTGCGTACAGGCGAAGGCTACACCTTC.

The chain carries TRBV28 and TRBJ2-3, with TRBD2 identical over 16 bases. CDR1 is MDHEN and CDR2 is SYDVKM in the germline V gene. The V and J ends lost 4 bases and 2 bases, in that order; junction bases with no gene match: 9. The CDR3 covers 19 residues. The CDR3 DNA sequence: TGTGCCAGCAGTTCCTCCGGGACTAGCGGGGGGGAAGTCACAGATACGCAGTATTTT. Protein: CASSSSGTSGGEVTDTQYF.

V and J are TRBV29-1 and TRBJ1-4; D gene unclear. The CDR3 spans 14 residues. CDR1 and CDR2 (germline): SQVTM, ANQGSEA. V was shortened by 5 bases and J by 7 bases, with 17 bases between the two germline ends. Here the CDR3 DNA reads TGCAGCGTTCGAGGAGGGTACACCGCTGAAAAACTGTTTTTT. It encodes CSVRGGYTAEKLFF.